The rows below give T cell receptor beta chains drawn from one sample of a study of T cells in Graves' hyperthyroidism and ophthalmopathy. One entry per CDR3 protein, called by TCRdb with MiXCR from the multiplex PCR reads. This repertoire shows 300,000 to 450,000 distinct CDR3 sequences, 15% to 18% found once; its top ten account for around a quarter. The sequenced sample consisted of blood. The receptors shown here come from a woman between 18 and 29 years old with Graves' hyperthyroidism that later progressed to Graves' ophthalmopathy. Both conserved end residues are part of each CDR3. The D gene is left open where the match is weak. Rows may omit the clone size; those that give it use once, few, many or a size class.

D: TRBD1; J: TRBJ2-2; V: TRBV27; size: many; DNA: TGTGCCAGCAGTACCGGGACAGGGGGAACCGGGGAGCTGTTTTTT; CDR3: CASSTGTGGTGELFF
D: NA; J: TRBJ1-1; V: TRBV5-1; size: NA; DNA: TGCGCCAGCAGCTTGGCGGGGGAGCAAGCTTTCTTT; CDR3: CASSLAGEQAFF
D: TRBD1; J: TRBJ2-5; V: TRBV12-5; size: many; DNA: TGTGCTAGTGGTTGTACAATCGGACAGGCAGAGACCCAGTACTTC; CDR3: CASGCTIGQAETQYF
D: NA; J: TRBJ2-1; V: TRBV13; size: many; DNA: TGTGCCAGCAGCAGTCGACGGACTGAGCAGTTCTTC; CDR3: CASSSRRTEQFF
D: NA; J: TRBJ2-5; V: TRBV11-3; size: many; DNA: TGTGCCAGCAGCTTAAGGAGCGGCCTTCAAGAGACCCAGTACTTC; CDR3: CASSLRSGLQETQYF
D: NA; J: TRBJ1-1; V: TRBV3-1; size: many; DNA: TGTGCCAGCAGCCCCTCTAGCACTGAAGCTTTCTTT; CDR3: CASSPSSTEAFF
D: NA; J: TRBJ2-7; V: TRBV11-2; size: many; DNA: TGTGCCAGCAGCTTTACCGGGGTGAGAGAGGAGCAGTACTTC; CDR3: CASSFTGVREEQYF
D: NA; J: TRBJ2-2; V: TRBV9; size: NA; DNA: TGTGCCAGCAGCGTAGACGGGGGCGTAATCACCGGGGAGCTGTTTTTT; CDR3: CASSVDGGVITGELFF
D: TRBD2; J: TRBJ2-2; V: TRBV4-1; size: NA; DNA: TGCGCCAGCAGCAGACAACGGGGAGGGAACGGGGAGCTGTTTTTT; CDR3: CASSRQRGGNGELFF
D: TRBD2; J: TRBJ2-3; V: TRBV18; size: many; DNA: TGTGCCAGCTCAGTTCCGGGACTAGCGGGAGGAACAGATACGCAGTATTTT; CDR3: CASSVPGLAGGTDTQYF
D: NA; J: TRBJ2-2; V: TRBV11-1; size: many; DNA: TGTGCCAGCAGCTTGAGACAACGCGGGGAGCTGTTTTTT; CDR3: CASSLRQRGELFF
D: NA; J: TRBJ2-2; V: TRBV7-2; size: many; DNA: TGTGCCAGCAGCTTATCACAGGTGAACACCGGGGAGCTGTTTTTT; CDR3: CASSLSQVNTGELFF
D: TRBD2; J: TRBJ2-1; V: TRBV29-1; size: many; DNA: TGCAGCGTCGCGACTAGCGGGAGGATGACTGAGCAGTTCTTC; CDR3: CSVATSGRMTEQFF
D: NA; J: TRBJ1-1; V: TRBV7-3; size: many; DNA: TGTGCCAGCAGCCTGATCCGTGGGGCCTTTGGGAACACTGAAGCTTTCTTT; CDR3: CASSLIRGAFGNTEAFF
D: TRBD2; J: TRBJ2-1; V: TRBV5-5; size: many; DNA: TGTGCCAGCAGCTTAGGGACGGTAAGCTCGGGAGGTTACAATGAGCAGTTCTTC; CDR3: CASSLGTVSSGGYNEQFF
D: NA; J: TRBJ2-7; V: TRBV27; size: many; DNA: TGTGCCAGCAGTAAAGGGTCCGAGCAGTACTTC; CDR3: CASSKGSEQYF
D: NA; J: TRBJ2-7; V: TRBV20-1; size: many; DNA: TGCAGTGCTAGAAGGGCGGTCACCTACGAGCAGTACTTC; CDR3: CSARRAVTYEQYF
D: TRBD2; J: TRBJ2-1; V: TRBV2; size: many; DNA: TGTGCCAGCAGTCCCCACGGACTAGCGGGAGAGGGTCGCAATGAGCAGTTCTTC; CDR3: CASSPHGLAGEGRNEQFF
D: NA; J: TRBJ2-1; V: TRBV7-9; size: many; DNA: TGTGCCAGCAGCCCGCCGGTGGTGAGGACCTACAATGAGCAGTTCTTC; CDR3: CASSPPVVRTYNEQFF
D: NA; J: TRBJ2-3; V: TRBV7-2; size: many; DNA: TGTGCCAGCAGAAACACAGATACGCAGTATTTT; CDR3: CASRNTDTQYF
D: NA; J: TRBJ1-1; V: TRBV27; size: large; DNA: TGTGCCAGCAGTTTAACCTCGACAGCCGTGAACACTGAAGCTTTCTTT; CDR3: CASSLTSTAVNTEAFF
D: TRBD1; J: TRBJ2-1; V: TRBV28; size: many; DNA: TGTGCCAGCAGTTTACGACAGGGGAGTATCAATGAGCAGTTCTTC; CDR3: CASSLRQGSINEQFF
D: NA; J: TRBJ2-7; V: TRBV27; size: many; DNA: TGTGCCAGCGGACCCGGATCCTACGAGCAGTACTTC; CDR3: CASGPGSYEQYF
D: NA; J: TRBJ1-1; V: TRBV25-1; size: once; DNA: TGTGCCAGCAGTGAATATCGGGGAAGCACTGAAGCTTTCTTT; CDR3: CASSEYRGSTEAFF
D: TRBD1; J: TRBJ2-1; V: TRBV24-1; size: few; DNA: TGTGCCACCAGTGATTTGCGTTATCCGGGACAGGGGAATTCATACAATGAGCAGTTCTTC; CDR3: CATSDLRYPGQGNSYNEQFF
D: TRBD1; J: TRBJ1-5; V: TRBV28; size: many; DNA: TGTGCCAGCAGTTTCGGGCAGGGGGGAACTCAGCCCCAGCATTTT; CDR3: CASSFGQGGTQPQHF
D: TRBD1; J: TRBJ2-7; V: TRBV5-5; size: few; DNA: TGTGCCAGCAGCTTGGCCGCGACAGGGGGCGACGAGCAGTACTTC; CDR3: CASSLAATGGDEQYF
D: NA; J: TRBJ1-6; V: TRBV19; size: few; DNA: TGTGCCAGTACCCCGGGTGGACAGATCAATTCACCCCTCCACTTT; CDR3: CASTPGGQINSPLHF
D: TRBD1; J: TRBJ2-7; V: TRBV24-1; size: few; DNA: TGTGCCACCAGTCAGACAGGGACAGGGGTCGACGAGCAGTACTTC; CDR3: CATSQTGTGVDEQYF
D: TRBD2; J: TRBJ2-3; V: TRBV4-3; size: many; DNA: TGCGCCAGCAGCCAGTCTAGCGGGAGCTGGACAGATACGCAGTATTTT; CDR3: CASSQSSGSWTDTQYF
D: NA; J: TRBJ2-5; V: TRBV11-2; size: NA; DNA: TGTGCCAGCAGCTTAGTCAGCGGGCCCCAAGAGACCCAGTACTTC; CDR3: CASSLVSGPQETQYF
D: NA; J: TRBJ2-3; V: TRBV5-6; size: NA; DNA: TGTGCCAGCAGCTTGAAGCGGGCCACAGATACGCAGTATTTT; CDR3: CASSLKRATDTQYF
D: NA; J: TRBJ2-1; V: TRBV7-9; size: many; DNA: TGTGCCAGCAGCTTAGACACTGCGCGCAATGAGCAGTTCTTC; CDR3: CASSLDTARNEQFF
D: NA; J: TRBJ2-2; V: TRBV19; size: NA; DNA: TGTGCCAGTAGTATAATCGGGGGCTGGAGCACCGGGGAGCTGTTTTTT; CDR3: CASSIIGGWSTGELFF
D: TRBD1; J: TRBJ2-3; V: TRBV9; size: NA; DNA: TGTGCCAGCAGCGTAGGGGACAGGGATGCAGATACGCAGTATTTT; CDR3: CASSVGDRDADTQYF
D: TRBD1; J: TRBJ1-1; V: TRBV27; size: many; DNA: TGTGCCAGCAGTCCAAGGCGAAGGACAGGGGGCGATAGGGACACTGAAGCTTTCTTT; CDR3: CASSPRRRTGGDRDTEAFF
D: TRBD2; J: TRBJ2-1; V: TRBV7-8; size: many; DNA: TGTGCCAGCAGCTCAGGGACTAGCAATAATGAGCAGTTCTTC; CDR3: CASSSGTSNNEQFF
D: TRBD1; J: TRBJ2-2; V: TRBV5-6; size: many; DNA: TGTGCCAGCAGCTTTTGGGACAGGGGGCACGACACCGGGGAGCTGTTTTTT; CDR3: CASSFWDRGHDTGELFF
D: NA; J: TRBJ1-1; V: TRBV28; size: many; DNA: TGTGCCAGCAGTAACTTTCCGACAGTATTGCCTGAAGCTTTCTTT; CDR3: CASSNFPTVLPEAFF
D: NA; J: TRBJ2-2; V: TRBV4-2; size: NA; DNA: TGTGCCAGCAGCCAAGAGGTTGGGGGCCGGACCGGGGAGCTGTTTTTT; CDR3: CASSQEVGGRTGELFF
D: TRBD2; J: TRBJ2-1; V: TRBV28; size: many; DNA: TGTGCCAGCAGACCCCGACTAGCGGGAGTCTCTCGGGAGCAGTTCTTC; CDR3: CASRPRLAGVSREQFF
D: NA; J: TRBJ2-3; V: TRBV20-1; size: many; DNA: TGCAGTGCTAGAGAGCCAGGGGCAGATACGCAGTATTTT; CDR3: CSAREPGADTQYF
D: TRBD1; J: TRBJ2-7; V: TRBV29-1; size: many; DNA: TGCAGCGTTGTACAGGGGAGCTCCTACGAGCAGTACTTC; CDR3: CSVVQGSSYEQYF
D: TRBD1; J: TRBJ2-7; V: TRBV19; size: NA; DNA: TGTGCCAGTGGTTTGGGACAGGACTCCTACGAGCAGTACTTC; CDR3: CASGLGQDSYEQYF
D: TRBD2; J: TRBJ2-1; V: TRBV24-1; size: NA; DNA: TGTGCCACCAGTGATCTTCCTAGCGGGAGGATCGATGAGCAGTTCTTC; CDR3: CATSDLPSGRIDEQFF
D: TRBD1; J: TRBJ2-7; V: TRBV28; size: many; DNA: TGTGCCAGCAGTTTATGCATTGGGGGACAGGCCGCCTACGAGCAGTACTTC; CDR3: CASSLCIGGQAAYEQYF
D: TRBD2; J: TRBJ2-4; V: TRBV5-1; size: few; DNA: TGCGCCAGCAGCTTGGGGGCTAGCGGAAACATTCAGTACTTC; CDR3: CASSLGASGNIQYF
D: TRBD2; J: TRBJ2-7; V: TRBV27; size: many; DNA: TGTGCCAGCAGTTTATCCTCGGCTAGCGGGGCCTACGAGCAGTACTTC; CDR3: CASSLSSASGAYEQYF